The subject of this entry is one TCR beta chain. The data belong to a study of blood T cell repertoires in COVID-19. Authors' data handling: It was from reference gene primer amplification that nucleated cell counts were estimated. Repertoires were generated with immunoSEQ multiplex PCR, while TCRdb's copy carries only in-frame clones and drops some. V and J calls and clone size are copied from that table; D and trimming were computed from the DNA. The data contain about 160,000 clones, about 80% of them singletons. CDR3 length: 14 residues. Trimming cost V 6 bases and J 7 bases; bases outside gene matches: 13. Germline CDR1 DFQATT, CDR2 SNEGSKA (reference sequence). The Seattle site enrolled patients during active infection and followed them longitudinally.

The chain carries TRBV20-1 and TRBJ2-5; 8 nucleotides align to TRBD2. The TCR originated in a woman aged 40 to 50 with COVID-19, enrolled during active disease. Sequencing input: peripheral blood. CDR3 nucleotide sequence: TGCAGTGCCAGTTCCGGGGGGGCCTCGGGGACCCAGTACTTC. It encodes CSASSGGASGTQYF.